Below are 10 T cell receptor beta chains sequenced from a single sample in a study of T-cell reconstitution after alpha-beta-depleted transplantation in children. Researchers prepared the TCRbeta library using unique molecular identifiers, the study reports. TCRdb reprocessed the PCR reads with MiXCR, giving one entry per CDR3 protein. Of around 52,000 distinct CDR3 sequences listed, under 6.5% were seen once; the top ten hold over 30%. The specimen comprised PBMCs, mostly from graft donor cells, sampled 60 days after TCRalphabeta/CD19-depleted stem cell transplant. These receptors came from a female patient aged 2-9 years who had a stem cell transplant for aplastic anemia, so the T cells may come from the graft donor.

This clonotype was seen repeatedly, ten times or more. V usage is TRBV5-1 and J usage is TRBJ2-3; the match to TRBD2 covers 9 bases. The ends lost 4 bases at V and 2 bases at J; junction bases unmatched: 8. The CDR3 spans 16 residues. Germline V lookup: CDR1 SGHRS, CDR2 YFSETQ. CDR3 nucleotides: TGCGCCAGCAGCCGGGGGGTAGCGGGAGCCACAGATACGCAGTATTTT. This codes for CASSRGVAGATDTQYF.

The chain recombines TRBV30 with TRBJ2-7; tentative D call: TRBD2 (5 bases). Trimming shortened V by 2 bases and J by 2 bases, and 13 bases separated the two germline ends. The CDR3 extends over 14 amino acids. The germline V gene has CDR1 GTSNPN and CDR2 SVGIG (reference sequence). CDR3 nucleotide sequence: TGTGCCTGGAGTCCTGAGGGCGCACCCTACGAGCAGTACGTC. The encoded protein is CAWSPEGAPYEQYV.

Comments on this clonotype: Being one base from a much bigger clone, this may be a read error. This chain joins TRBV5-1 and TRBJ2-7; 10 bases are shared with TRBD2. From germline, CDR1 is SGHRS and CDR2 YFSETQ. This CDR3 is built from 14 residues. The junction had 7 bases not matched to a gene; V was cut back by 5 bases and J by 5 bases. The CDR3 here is CASRESGGGHEQYF. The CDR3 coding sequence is TGCGCCAGCAGGGAGAGCGGGGGGGGCCACGAGCAGTACTTC.

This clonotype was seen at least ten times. This chain's CDR3 is CASSLGPDHYGYTF. As DNA, the CDR3 is TGTGCCAGCAGCCTCGGGCCCGATCACTATGGCTACACCTTC. The chain employs TRBV5-5 and TRBJ1-2; D remains unclear. This CDR3 region has 14 residues. Germline CDR1 and CDR2: SGHKS and YYEKEE (reference sequence). The V end lost 4 bases, the J end lost 3 bases, and 13 bases lay between the germline ends.

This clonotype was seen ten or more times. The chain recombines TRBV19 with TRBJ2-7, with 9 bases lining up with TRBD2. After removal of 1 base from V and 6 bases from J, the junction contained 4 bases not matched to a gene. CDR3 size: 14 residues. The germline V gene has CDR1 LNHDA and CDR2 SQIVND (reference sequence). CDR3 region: CASSIVGAGGEQYF. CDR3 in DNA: TGTGCCAGTAGTATAGTGGGAGCGGGAGGCGAGCAGTACTTC.

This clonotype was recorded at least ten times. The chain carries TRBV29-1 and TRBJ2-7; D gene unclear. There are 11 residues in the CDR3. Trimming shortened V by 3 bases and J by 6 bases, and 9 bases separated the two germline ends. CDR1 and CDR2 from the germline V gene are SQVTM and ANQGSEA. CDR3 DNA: TGCAGCGTTGAGGCAGCCAGCGAGCAGTACTTC. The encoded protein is CSVEAASEQYF.

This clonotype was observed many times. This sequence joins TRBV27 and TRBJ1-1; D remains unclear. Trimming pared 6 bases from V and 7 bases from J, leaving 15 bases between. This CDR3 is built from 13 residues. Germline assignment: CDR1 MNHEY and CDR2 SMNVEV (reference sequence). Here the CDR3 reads CASSFERGFEAFF. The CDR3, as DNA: TGTGCCAGCAGCTTCGAACGGGGATTTGAAGCTTTCTTT.

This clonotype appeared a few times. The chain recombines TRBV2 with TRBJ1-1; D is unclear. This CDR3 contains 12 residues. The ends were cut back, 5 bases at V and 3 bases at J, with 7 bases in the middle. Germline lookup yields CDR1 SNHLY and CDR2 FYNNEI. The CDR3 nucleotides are TGTGCCAGCAGTACCGGGTACACTGAAGCTTTCTTT. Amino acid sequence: CASSTGYTEAFF.

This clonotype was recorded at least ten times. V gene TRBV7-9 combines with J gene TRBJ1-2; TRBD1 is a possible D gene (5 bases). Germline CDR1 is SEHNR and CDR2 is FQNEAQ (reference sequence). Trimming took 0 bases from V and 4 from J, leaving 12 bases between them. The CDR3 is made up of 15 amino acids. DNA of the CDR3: TGTGCCAGCAGCTTAGCGTGGAGGGGCAGCTATGGCTACACCTTC. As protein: CASSLAWRGSYGYTF. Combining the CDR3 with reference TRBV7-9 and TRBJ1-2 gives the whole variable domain DTGVSQNPRHKITKRGQNVTFRCDPISEHNRLYWYRQTLGQGPEFLTYFQNEAQLEKSRLLSDRFSAERPKGSFSTLEIQRTEQGDSAMYLCASSLAWRGSYGYTFGSGTRLTVV.

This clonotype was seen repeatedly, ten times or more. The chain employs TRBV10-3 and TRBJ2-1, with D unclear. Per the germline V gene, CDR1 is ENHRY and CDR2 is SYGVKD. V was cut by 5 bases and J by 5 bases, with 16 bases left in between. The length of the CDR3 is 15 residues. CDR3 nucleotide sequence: TGTGCCATCAGTCCCGGACCGGAGAGGCACAATGAGCAGTTCTTC. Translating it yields CAISPGPERHNEQFF.